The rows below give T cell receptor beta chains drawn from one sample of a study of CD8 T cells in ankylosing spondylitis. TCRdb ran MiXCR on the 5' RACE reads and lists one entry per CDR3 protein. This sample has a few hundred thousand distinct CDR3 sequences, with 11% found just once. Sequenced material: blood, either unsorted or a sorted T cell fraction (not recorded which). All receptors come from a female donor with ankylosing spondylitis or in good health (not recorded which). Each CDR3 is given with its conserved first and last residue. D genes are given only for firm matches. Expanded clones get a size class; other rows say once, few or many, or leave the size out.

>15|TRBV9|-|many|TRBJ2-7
TGTGCCAGCAGCGTGGGCCTCTGGGGCGACTACGAGCAGTACTTC
CASSVGLWGDYEQYF
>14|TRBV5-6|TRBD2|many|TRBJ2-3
TGTGCCAGCAGCCCACTAGCGGGAGCAGATACGCAGTATTTT
CASSPLAGADTQYF
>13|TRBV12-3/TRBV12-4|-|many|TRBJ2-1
TGTGCCAGCATCTCCTACAACCGCAATGAGCAGTTCTTC
CASISYNRNEQFF
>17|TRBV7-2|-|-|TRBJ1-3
TGTGCCAGCAGCCCAGCGGGACGGAAAAGCTCTGGAAACACCATATATTTT
CASSPAGRKSSGNTIYF
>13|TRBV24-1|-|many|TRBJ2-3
TGTGCCGCCCAGGACCTTCGAACAGATACGCAGTATTTT
CAAQDLRTDTQYF
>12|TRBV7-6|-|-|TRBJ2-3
TGTGCCAGCAGTCGCGAGAGAGATACGCAGTATTTT
CASSRERDTQYF
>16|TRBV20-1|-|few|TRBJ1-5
TGCAGTGCTAGAAACCCCCGTCAGGTAGGCAATCAGCCCCAGCATTTT
CSARNPRQVGNQPQHF
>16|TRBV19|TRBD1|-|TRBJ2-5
TGTGCCAGTAGTGAAACCGGGACAGGGGGAAAAGAGACCCAGTACTTC
CASSETGTGGKETQYF
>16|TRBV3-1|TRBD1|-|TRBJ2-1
TGTGCCAGCAGCCAACCTGGACAGGGGACCTACAATGAGCAGTTCTTC
CASSQPGQGTYNEQFF
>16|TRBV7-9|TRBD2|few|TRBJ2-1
TGTGCCAGCAACCGATTCGGGGGGAAGGCTCACAATGAGCAGTTCTTC
CASNRFGGKAHNEQFF
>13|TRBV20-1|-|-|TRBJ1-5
TGCAGTGCTACTCGGGACGCGAGGTGGTCCCAGCATTTT
CSATRDARWSQHF
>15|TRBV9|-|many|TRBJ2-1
TGTGCCAGCAGCGTAGGACTAGAGGGATACAATGAGCAGTTCTTC
CASSVGLEGYNEQFF
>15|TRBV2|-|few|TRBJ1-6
TGTGCCAGCAGTGGGATTGGGGGAAAGGCCTCACCCCTCCACTTT
CASSGIGGKASPLHF
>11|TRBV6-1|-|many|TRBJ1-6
TGTGCCAGCAGTGTCTTACTCACCCTCCACTTT
CASSVLLTLHF
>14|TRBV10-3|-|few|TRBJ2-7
TGTGCCATCAGTGAGCCGGGGGTCGTGTACGAGCAGTACTTC
CAISEPGVVYEQYF
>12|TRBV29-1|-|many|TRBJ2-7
TGCAGCGCCTCTAAAGGGGGCTACGAGCAGTACTTC
CSASKGGYEQYF
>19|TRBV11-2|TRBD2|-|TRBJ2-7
TGTGCCAGCAGCTTCCAAGGGACTAGCGGGAGGACACTGCCCTACGAGCAGTGCTTC
CASSFQGTSGRTLPYEQCF
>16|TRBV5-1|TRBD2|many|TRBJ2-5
TGCGCCAGCAGCTTGGGTAGCGGGAGTGATAGAGAGACCCAGTACTTC
CASSLGSGSDRETQYF
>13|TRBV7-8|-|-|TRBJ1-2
TGTGCCGACCTCACCGTAGGGAGCTATGGCTACACCTTC
CADLTVGSYGYTF
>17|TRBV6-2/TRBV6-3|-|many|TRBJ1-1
TGTGCCAGCAGTTACTACGATGTCGGGCGTACGAACACTGAAGCTTTCTTT
CASSYYDVGRTNTEAFF
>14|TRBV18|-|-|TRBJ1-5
TGTGCCAGCTCGGGTGACAAAGGCAATCAGCCCCAGCATTTT
CASSGDKGNQPQHF
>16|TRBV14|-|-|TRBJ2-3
TGTGCCAGCAGCCGAGAGAGGACAGCTAGCACAGATACGCAGTATTTT
CASSRERTASTDTQYF
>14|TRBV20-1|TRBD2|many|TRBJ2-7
TGCAGTGCTAGCTTCCTAGCGGGAGGAGGGGAGCAGTACTTC
CSASFLAGGGEQYF
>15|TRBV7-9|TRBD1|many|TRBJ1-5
TGTGCCAGCAGTCTTGCCGGGACAGGGTTTCAGCCCCAGCATTTT
CASSLAGTGFQPQHF
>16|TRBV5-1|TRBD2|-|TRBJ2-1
TGCGCCAGCAGCTTGGCCAGAAGCGGGGGGGCTGATGAGCAGTTCTTC
CASSLARSGGADEQFF
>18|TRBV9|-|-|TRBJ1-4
TGTGCCAGCAGCCCCTCCCAGGACAGTCTACGCACTAATGAAAAACTGTTTTTT
CASSPSQDSLRTNEKLFF
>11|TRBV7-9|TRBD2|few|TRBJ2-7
TGTGCCAGCAGCTCGGTAGCGGGAACGGACTTC
CASSSVAGTDF
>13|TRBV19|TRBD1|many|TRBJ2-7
TGTGCCAGTAGCCGGGACAGGGACGACGAGCAGTACTTC
CASSRDRDDEQYF
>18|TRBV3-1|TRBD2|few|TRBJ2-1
TGTGCCAGCAGCACAAGGGCGGGGGGGGGTAGCTCCTACAATGAGCAGTTCTTC
CASSTRAGGGSSYNEQFF
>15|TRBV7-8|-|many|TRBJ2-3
TGTGCCAGCAGCTTAGCGACAGAAACCACAGATACGCAGTATTTT
CASSLATETTDTQYF
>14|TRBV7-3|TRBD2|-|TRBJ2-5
TGTGCCAGCAGCCCCCTCGGGGGGGCAGGGACCCAGTACTTC
CASSPLGGAGTQYF
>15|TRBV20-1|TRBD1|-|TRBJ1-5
TGCAGTGCTAGATCCCCCGGGACAGGGGGCCAGCCCCAGCATTTT
CSARSPGTGGQPQHF
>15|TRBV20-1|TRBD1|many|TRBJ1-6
TGCAGTGCCAACCCAGGACAGGCGAAGAATTCACCCCTCCACTTT
CSANPGQAKNSPLHF
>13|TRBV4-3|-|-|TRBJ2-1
TGCGCCAGCAGCCCCGGGGAGTACAATGAGCAGTTCTTC
CASSPGEYNEQFF
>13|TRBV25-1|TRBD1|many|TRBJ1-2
TGTGCCACCAGGGGGGGCCAAGTTAATGGCTACACCTTC
CATRGGQVNGYTF
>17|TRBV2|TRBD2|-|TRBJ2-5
TGTGCCAGCAGCCCCCAAATACTAGCGGGAGCGGGAGAGACCCAGTACTTC
CASSPQILAGAGETQYF
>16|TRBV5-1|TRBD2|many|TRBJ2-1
TGTGCCAGCAGTTTAGGCGGGGGTAGCTCCTACAATGAGCAGTTCTTC
CASSLGGGSSYNEQFF
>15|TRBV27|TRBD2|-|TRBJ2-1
TGTGCCAGCAGTCAGACTAGCGGGAGAGGTAATGAGCAGTTCTTC
CASSQTSGRGNEQFF
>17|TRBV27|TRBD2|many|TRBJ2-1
TGTGCCAGCAGTCCCAGAAATAGCGGGAGGGCCCAAAATGAGCAGTTCTTC
CASSPRNSGRAQNEQFF
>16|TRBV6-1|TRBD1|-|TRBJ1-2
TGTGCCAGCAGCCCAACGCCGGGACAGTCGAACTATGGCTACACCTTC
CASSPTPGQSNYGYTF
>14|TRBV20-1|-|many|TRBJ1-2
TGCAGTGCTAGTCAGAGGAGTCCCTACGGGGGCTACACCTTC
CSASQRSPYGGYTF
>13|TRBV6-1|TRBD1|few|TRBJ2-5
TGTGCCAGCCTGGACAGGACCCAAGAGACCCAGTACTTC
CASLDRTQETQYF
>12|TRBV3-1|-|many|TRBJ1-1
TGTGCCAGCAGCCAAGGGGGCCAGAGAGCTTTCTTT
CASSQGGQRAFF